This T cell receptor (beta chain) derives from a study of human T cells and chemical hapten exposure. The overall study: Patch testing was performed with 0.01% DPC on the upper back, with reading at 6 days. There were per-sample TCR yield variations, arising mainly from small pooled library volume differences.

The time point is: pre-sensitization, week 0. Described treatment: therapeutic diphenylcyclopropenone sensitization with weekly scalp DPC. Unfractionated whole blood yielded the extracted total RNA. Unique molecular identifiers were affixed to discrete cDNA molecules within the library. TCRdb called the RACE reads again in MiXCR, with one record for every CDR3 protein. The sample lists about 53,000 distinct CDR3 sequences, roughly 10% seen once, with around 9.5% in the top ten. With 4 bases clipped from V and 3 bases from J, the junction kept 6 bases outside the gene matches. This CDR3 region has 16 residues. Germline V gene sequence: CDR1 MNHEY, CDR2 SVGAGI.

The clonotype was recovered from a man aged 35 to 55 with alopecia areata. Some clones in this sample may be carry-over from other donors' samples. V is TRBV6-5 and J is TRBJ2-2; 9 bases align to TRBD2. Sequenced here: whole blood, sampled in connection with sensitization to the hapten diphenylcyclopropenone (DPC). The chain's CDR3 is CASSFRVAGDTGELFF. The DNA of the CDR3 is TGTGCCAGCAGTTTTCGAGTAGCGGGAGACACCGGGGAGCTGTTTTTT.